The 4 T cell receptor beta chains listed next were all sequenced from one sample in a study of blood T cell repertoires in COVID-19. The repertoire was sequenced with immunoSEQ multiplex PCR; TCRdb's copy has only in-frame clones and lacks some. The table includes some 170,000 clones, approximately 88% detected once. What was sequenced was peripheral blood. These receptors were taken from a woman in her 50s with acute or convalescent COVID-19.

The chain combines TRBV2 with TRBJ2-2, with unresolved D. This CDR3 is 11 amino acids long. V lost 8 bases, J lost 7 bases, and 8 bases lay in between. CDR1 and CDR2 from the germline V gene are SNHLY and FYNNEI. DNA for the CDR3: TGTGCCAGCTCCGAGTACGGGGAGCTGTTTTTT. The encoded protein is CASSEYGELFF.

This CDR3 is CAWSVRGRANTEAFF. The DNA for the CDR3 is TGTGCCTGGAGTGTACGAGGCAGGGCGAACACTGAAGCTTTCTTT. V usage is TRBV30 and J usage is TRBJ1-1; D may be TRBD1 (5 bases). The V end was cut by 0 bases, the J end by 1 base, with 12 bases between. Germline values: CDR1 GTSNPN, CDR2 SVGIG (reference sequence). The CDR3 is 15 residues long.

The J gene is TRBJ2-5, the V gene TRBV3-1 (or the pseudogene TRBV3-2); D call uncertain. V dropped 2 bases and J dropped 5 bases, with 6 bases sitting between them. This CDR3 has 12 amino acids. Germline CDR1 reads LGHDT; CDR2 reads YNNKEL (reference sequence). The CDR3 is CASSQSRETQYF. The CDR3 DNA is TGTGCCAGCAGCCAAAGTCGGGAGACCCAGTACTTC.

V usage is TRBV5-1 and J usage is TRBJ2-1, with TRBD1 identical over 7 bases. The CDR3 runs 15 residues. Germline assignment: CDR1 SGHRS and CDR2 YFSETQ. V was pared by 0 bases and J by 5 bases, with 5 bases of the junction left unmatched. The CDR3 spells CASSLEQGWNNEQFF. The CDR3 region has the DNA TGCGCCAGCAGCTTGGAACAGGGGTGGAACAATGAGCAGTTCTTC.